This is a list of T cell receptor beta chains from one sample in a study of cytomegalovirus exposure and HLA in healthy donors. Profiling relied on immunoSEQ multiplex PCR, and the TCRdb table lists in-frame clones only, not all of them. Its table records roughly 100,000 clones. Sequencing was performed on PBMCs. The receptors derive from a man aged 40-49 years in good health and CMV-seronegative. CDR3s include the opening cysteine and the closing phenylalanine or tryptophan. A D gene is named only where the DNA matches it firmly.

D: TRBD2
J: TRBJ2-3
V: TRBV5-1
DNA: TGCGCCAGCAGACTTGGGGCGGGGGAGTTCACAGATACGCAGTATTTT
CDR3: CASRLGAGEFTDTQYF

D: NA
J: TRBJ2-5
V: TRBV10-2
DNA: TGCGCCAGCAGAACCAGTATTTGGGAGACCCAGTACTTC
CDR3: CASRTSIWETQYF

D: NA
J: TRBJ2-2
V: TRBV5-1
DNA: TGCGCCAGCAGCTCGGGGGGCACCGCGAACACCGGGGAGCTGTTTTTT
CDR3: CASSSGGTANTGELFF

D: TRBD1
J: TRBJ1-1
V: TRBV5-1
DNA: TGCGCCAGCAGCTGGAACAGGGGGTCTGAAGCTTTCTTT
CDR3: CASSWNRGSEAFF

D: NA
J: TRBJ2-3
V: TRBV11-2
DNA: TGTGCCAGCAGCTTAGTTATCACAGATACGCAGTATTTT
CDR3: CASSLVITDTQYF

D: NA
J: TRBJ2-5
V: TRBV15
DNA: TGTGCCACCAGCGAAAAGAGGGTTAATCAAGAGACCCAGTACTTC
CDR3: CATSEKRVNQETQYF

D: NA
J: TRBJ1-1
V: TRBV7-2
DNA: TGTGCCAGCAGCTTCGGGGGGGCGGGGAACACTGAAGCTTTCTTT
CDR3: CASSFGGAGNTEAFF

D: NA
J: TRBJ1-1
V: TRBV10-2
DNA: TGCGCCAGCAGTTCAGAGGCAGGGTGGACTGAAGCTTTCTTT
CDR3: CASSSEAGWTEAFF

D: TRBD2
J: TRBJ2-5
V: TRBV4-3
DNA: TGCGCCAGCAGCCAAGGGGTAGCGGGAAAGCAAGAGACCCAGTACTTC
CDR3: CASSQGVAGKQETQYF

D: NA
J: TRBJ2-3
V: TRBV11-3
DNA: TGTGCCAGCAGCAAGGCGGACAGCTTACATACGGATACGCAGTATTTT
CDR3: CASSKADSLHTDTQYF

D: TRBD2
J: TRBJ2-2
V: TRBV5-4
DNA: TGTGCCAGCAGCCCCACTAGCGGGTACACCGGGGAGCTGTTTTTT
CDR3: CASSPTSGYTGELFF

D: TRBD1
J: TRBJ1-4
V: TRBV30
DNA: TGTGCCTGGAGTGGACAGGGGACTAATGAAAAACTGTTTTTT
CDR3: CAWSGQGTNEKLFF

D: NA
J: TRBJ1-3
V: TRBV5-6
DNA: TGTGCCAGCAGCTTGGTCCGTCCCGAGCTCTTCTCTGGAAACACCATATATTTT
CDR3: CASSLVRPELFSGNTIYF

D: TRBD2
J: TRBJ2-5
V: TRBV19
DNA: TGTGCCAGTAGTGTAAGACTAGCGGGAGAACGTGAGACCCAGTACTTC
CDR3: CASSVRLAGERETQYF

D: NA
J: TRBJ2-3
V: TRBV2
DNA: TGTGCCACCGCTGGCCGGGGCACAGATACGCAGTATTTT
CDR3: CATAGRGTDTQYF

D: NA
J: TRBJ1-5
V: TRBV6-5
DNA: TGTGCCAGCAATACAGGGTCTCAGCCCCAGCATTTT
CDR3: CASNTGSQPQHF

D: TRBD1
J: TRBJ2-3
V: TRBV19
DNA: TGTGCCAGTAGTGAGATCATCCTGACAGGGGGCGGAACAGATACGCAGTATTTT
CDR3: CASSEIILTGGGTDTQYF

D: NA
J: TRBJ1-1
V: TRBV25-1
DNA: TGTGCCAGCAGTGAATGGGGGGGTACTGAAGCTTTCTTT
CDR3: CASSEWGGTEAFF

D: NA
J: TRBJ2-5
V: TRBV30
DNA: TGTGCCTGTAAGGGGGAAGAGACCCAGTACTTC
CDR3: CACKGEETQYF

D: NA
J: TRBJ1-2
V: TRBV7-2
DNA: TGTGCCAGCAGCTTATTCCTGGGGGCGATGACCGATGGCTACACCTTC
CDR3: CASSLFLGAMTDGYTF

D: TRBD1
J: TRBJ2-7
V: TRBV6-5
DNA: TGTGCCAGCAGTTGGACAGGTCTCTCCTACGAGCAGTACTTC
CDR3: CASSWTGLSYEQYF

D: NA
J: TRBJ2-1
V: TRBV9
DNA: TGTGCCAGCAGCGTAGGGACTCACAATGAGCAGTTCTTC
CDR3: CASSVGTHNEQFF

D: TRBD1
J: TRBJ2-7
V: TRBV29-1
DNA: TGCAGCGCACAGGGGTCCTACGAGCAGTACTTC
CDR3: CSAQGSYEQYF

D: NA
J: TRBJ2-7
V: TRBV16
DNA: TGTGCCAGCAGCCAATCAAACAGGGTCGAGCAGTACTTC
CDR3: CASSQSNRVEQYF

D: TRBD1
J: TRBJ1-2
V: TRBV30
DNA: TGTGCCTGGACCCTACCAAGGGGGCAGGGTAACGCCCGAGATGGCTACACCTTC
CDR3: CAWTLPRGQGNARDGYTF

D: TRBD1
J: TRBJ1-2
V: TRBV11-2
DNA: TGTGCCAGCAGCTTTGTACCCGGGACAGGGGAACATGGCTACACCTTC
CDR3: CASSFVPGTGEHGYTF

D: TRBD2
J: TRBJ2-2
V: TRBV7-2
DNA: TGTGCCAGCAGCTTCCCTCTAGCGGGGTACACCGGGGAGCTGTTTTTT
CDR3: CASSFPLAGYTGELFF

D: NA
J: TRBJ1-4
V: TRBV7-2
DNA: TGTGCCAGCAGCTTAGAAGGGGTAGACAGGTCCTATAATGAAAAACTGTTTTTT
CDR3: CASSLEGVDRSYNEKLFF

D: TRBD1
J: TRBJ1-1
V: TRBV6-1
DNA: TGTGCCAGCAGGCCCGTTGGGACAGGGGGTTGGGCAGCTTTCTTT
CDR3: CASRPVGTGGWAAFF

D: TRBD1
J: TRBJ2-7
V: TRBV28
DNA: TGTGCCAGCAGTTCGGGACAGGGAACCTACGAGCAGTACTTC
CDR3: CASSSGQGTYEQYF

D: NA
J: TRBJ2-3
V: TRBV11-2
DNA: TGTGCCAGCAGCTTGACTCCCTGGAGCCCCGGCACAGATACGCAGTATTTT
CDR3: CASSLTPWSPGTDTQYF

D: NA
J: TRBJ1-2
V: TRBV27
DNA: TGTGCCAGCAGTTGGGGAGGGGCAGGGGTCTATGGCTACACCTTC
CDR3: CASSWGGAGVYGYTF

D: TRBD1
J: TRBJ1-1
V: TRBV19
DNA: TGTGCCAGTAGTATAGGTACAATAGACAGGGTGGGAACATCGAACACTGAAGCTTTCTTT
CDR3: CASSIGTIDRVGTSNTEAFF

D: TRBD1
J: TRBJ2-7
V: TRBV18
DNA: TGTGCCAGCTCACGGGACAGGTTTTTCTACGAGCAGTACTTC
CDR3: CASSRDRFFYEQYF

D: TRBD1
J: TRBJ1-5
V: TRBV6-1
DNA: TGTGCCAGCAGTGAACAAGGACAGGGGTTGGAGCCCCAGCATTTT
CDR3: CASSEQGQGLEPQHF

D: NA
J: TRBJ1-1
V: TRBV29-1
DNA: TGCAGCGTTGAACGGCAGGGTTCTGAAGCTTTCTTT
CDR3: CSVERQGSEAFF

D: TRBD2
J: TRBJ2-3
V: TRBV18
DNA: TGTGCCAGCTCACCAACTAGCGGGGGGCTGGATACGCAGTATTTT
CDR3: CASSPTSGGLDTQYF

D: NA
J: TRBJ2-1
V: TRBV27
DNA: TGTGCCAGCAGTCCGAATAGCGGTGTGATCTACAATGAGCAGTTCTTC
CDR3: CASSPNSGVIYNEQFF

D: TRBD1
J: TRBJ1-5
V: TRBV4-3
DNA: TGCGCCAGCAGCCATGCACTGACCGGACAGGGAAACCAGCCCCAGCATTTT
CDR3: CASSHALTGQGNQPQHF

D: TRBD1
J: TRBJ2-3
V: TRBV6-5
DNA: TGTGCCAGCAGTTACGACAGGGGAGATACGCAGTATTTT
CDR3: CASSYDRGDTQYF

D: NA
J: TRBJ1-1
V: TRBV5-1
DNA: TGCGCCAGCAGCCGGGACACTATGAACACTGAAGCTTTCTTT
CDR3: CASSRDTMNTEAFF

D: NA
J: TRBJ1-1
V: TRBV30
DNA: TGTGCCTGGAGTAGGGTGGGGGGAAACACTGAAGCTTTCTTT
CDR3: CAWSRVGGNTEAFF

D: NA
J: TRBJ2-5
V: TRBV28
DNA: TGTGCCAGCAGTTCTCCCTCTGCAGAGGGAGAGACCCAGTACTTC
CDR3: CASSSPSAEGETQYF

D: TRBD1
J: TRBJ1-4
V: TRBV5-1
DNA: TGCGCCAGCAGCGGAACAGGGGCTTCTGATGAAAAACTGTTTTTT
CDR3: CASSGTGASDEKLFF

D: NA
J: TRBJ1-2
V: TRBV30
DNA: TGTGCCTGGATTAAGCGAAGTAACTATGGCTACACCTTC
CDR3: CAWIKRSNYGYTF

D: NA
J: TRBJ2-3
V: TRBV10-3
DNA: TGTGCCATCAGTGCGTTGGCTAGTACTGCAAATACGCAGTATTTT
CDR3: CAISALASTANTQYF

D: NA
J: TRBJ2-7
V: TRBV28
DNA: TGTGCCAGCAGTCCCGGGTCTTTATCAACCTCCTACGAGCAGTACTTC
CDR3: CASSPGSLSTSYEQYF

D: NA
J: TRBJ1-1
V: TRBV14
DNA: TGTGCCAGCACGGAGGGAGTGAACACTGAAGCTTTCTTT
CDR3: CASTEGVNTEAFF

D: TRBD2
J: TRBJ2-1
V: TRBV5-1
DNA: TGCGCCAGCAGGATGGGGACTAGCATTTCCTACAATGAGCAGTTCTTC
CDR3: CASRMGTSISYNEQFF

D: TRBD1
J: TRBJ1-4
V: TRBV18
DNA: TGTGCCAGCTCATCGTACAGGGGACAGGATGAAAAACTGTTTTTT
CDR3: CASSSYRGQDEKLFF

D: NA
J: TRBJ1-5
V: TRBV5-1
DNA: TGCGCCAGCAGCTTGGGGACAGCCCGCGATCAGCCCCAGCATTTT
CDR3: CASSLGTARDQPQHF

D: NA
J: TRBJ2-7
V: TRBV10-3
DNA: TGTGCCATCAATTCGGGGGTCGGCGGCTACGAGCAGTACTTC
CDR3: CAINSGVGGYEQYF

D: NA
J: TRBJ2-7
V: TRBV7-9
DNA: TGTGCCAGCAGCTGGACTCCTAGCTCCTACGAGCAGTACTTC
CDR3: CASSWTPSSYEQYF

D: TRBD1
J: TRBJ2-7
V: TRBV29-1
DNA: TGCAGCGTTGAAGGGACAGGGGTGAACGAGCAGTACTTC
CDR3: CSVEGTGVNEQYF

D: TRBD1
J: TRBJ1-6
V: TRBV19
DNA: TGTGCCAGTAGTAACCTGGGACAGGGAGCTACAAATTCACCCCTCCACTTT
CDR3: CASSNLGQGATNSPLHF

D: TRBD1
J: TRBJ1-4
V: TRBV18
DNA: TGTGCCAGCTCCGCAGGACAGGGGAACGAAAAACTGTTTTTT
CDR3: CASSAGQGNEKLFF

D: NA
J: TRBJ1-2
V: TRBV6-5
DNA: TGTGCCAGCACCGGTGCCTATGGCTACACCTTC
CDR3: CASTGAYGYTF

D: TRBD2
J: TRBJ2-3
V: TRBV5-6
DNA: TGTGCCAGCAGCTTGCCTATAGCGGGGCCCCTCACAGATACGCAGTATTTT
CDR3: CASSLPIAGPLTDTQYF

D: TRBD2
J: TRBJ2-1
V: TRBV10-1
DNA: TGCGCCAGCAGTGAGTCCCTAGCGGGAGCTGTTGATGAGCAGTTCTTC
CDR3: CASSESLAGAVDEQFF